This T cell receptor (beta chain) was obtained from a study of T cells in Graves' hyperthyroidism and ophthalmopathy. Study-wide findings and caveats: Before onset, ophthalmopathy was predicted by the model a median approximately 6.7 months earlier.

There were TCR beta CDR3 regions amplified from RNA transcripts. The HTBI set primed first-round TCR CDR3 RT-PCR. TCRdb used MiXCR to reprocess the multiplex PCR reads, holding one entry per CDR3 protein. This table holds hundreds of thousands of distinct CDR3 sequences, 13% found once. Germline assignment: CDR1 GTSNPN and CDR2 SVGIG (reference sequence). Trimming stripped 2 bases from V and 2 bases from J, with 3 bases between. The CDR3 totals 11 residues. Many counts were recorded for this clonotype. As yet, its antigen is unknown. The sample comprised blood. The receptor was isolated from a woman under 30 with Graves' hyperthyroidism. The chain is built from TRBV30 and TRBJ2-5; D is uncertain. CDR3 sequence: CAWSIQETQYF. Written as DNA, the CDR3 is TGTGCCTGGAGTATACAAGAGACCCAGTACTTC.